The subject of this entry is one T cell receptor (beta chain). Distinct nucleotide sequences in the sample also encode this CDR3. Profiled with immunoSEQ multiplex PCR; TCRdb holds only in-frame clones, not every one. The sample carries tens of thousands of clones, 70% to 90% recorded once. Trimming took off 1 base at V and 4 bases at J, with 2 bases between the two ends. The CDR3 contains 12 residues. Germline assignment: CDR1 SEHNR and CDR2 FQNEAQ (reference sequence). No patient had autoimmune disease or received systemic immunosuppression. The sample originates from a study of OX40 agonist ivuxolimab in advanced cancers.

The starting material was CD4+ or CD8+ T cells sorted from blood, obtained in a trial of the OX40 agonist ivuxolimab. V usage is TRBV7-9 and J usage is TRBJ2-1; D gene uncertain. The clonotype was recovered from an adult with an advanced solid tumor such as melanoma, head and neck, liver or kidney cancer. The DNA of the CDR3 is TGTGCCAGCAGCTTAGGGTACAATGAGCAGTTCTTC. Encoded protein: CASSLGYNEQFF. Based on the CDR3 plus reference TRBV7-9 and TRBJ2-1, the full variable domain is DTGVSQNPRHKITKRGQNVTFRCDPISEHNRLYWYRQTLGQGPEFLTYFQNEAQLEKSRLLSDRFSAERPKGSFSTLEIQRTEQGDSAMYLCASSLGYNEQFFGPGTRLTVL.